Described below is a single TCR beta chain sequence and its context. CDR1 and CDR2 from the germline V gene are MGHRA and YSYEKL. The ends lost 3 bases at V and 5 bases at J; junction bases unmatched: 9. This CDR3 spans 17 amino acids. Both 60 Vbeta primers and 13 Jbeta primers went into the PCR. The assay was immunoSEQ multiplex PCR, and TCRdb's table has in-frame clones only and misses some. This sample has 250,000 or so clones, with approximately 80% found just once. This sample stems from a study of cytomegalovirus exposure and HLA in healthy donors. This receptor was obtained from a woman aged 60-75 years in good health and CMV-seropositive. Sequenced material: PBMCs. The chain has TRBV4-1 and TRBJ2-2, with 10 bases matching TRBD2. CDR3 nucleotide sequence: TGCGCCAGCAGCCACCTGAGGGGACTAGCGCCTACCGGGGAGCTGTTTTTT. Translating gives CASSHLRGLAPTGELFF.